This T cell receptor (beta chain) stems from a study of OX40 agonist ivuxolimab in advanced cancers. Study in general: An anti-OX40 (CD134) antibody with agonistic activity, ivuxolimab, was administered to patients. One patient with hepatocellular carcinoma and two with cutaneous melanoma, three in all, had partial responses. Study-wide findings and caveats: Both CD4+ and CD8+ T cell populations in blood had undergone clonal expansion by week 6 at 0.1 to 3.0 mg/kg. Clonal expansion was among the lowest in partial responders at 0.1-3.0 mg/kg, especially CD8+.

Using immunoSEQ multiplex PCR, the repertoire was profiled, and TCRdb retains in-frame clones only, with some absent. Of roughly 89,000 clones detected, 75% to 90% appear once; the ten largest clones hold about 7.2%. This clone has only one observation. The antigen is unknown. With 7 bases clipped from V and 6 bases from J, the junction kept 6 bases outside the gene matches. CDR1 is SQVTM and CDR2 is ANQGSEA in the germline V gene. The CDR3 spans 12 residues. The input for sequencing was CD4+ or CD8+ T cells sorted from blood, taken in a trial of the OX40 agonist ivuxolimab. The TCR comes from an adult with an advanced solid tumor such as melanoma, head and neck, liver or kidney cancer. V is TRBV29-1 and J is TRBJ2-1; 7 bases agree with TRBD2. CDR3 in DNA: TGCAGCGCTTGGGACTACCTCAATGAGCAGTTCTTC. It translates to CSAWDYLNEQFF.